This TCR beta chain was observed in a study of blood T cell repertoires in COVID-19. The CDR3 covers 17 residues. Germline V CDR1 and CDR2: SNHLY, FYNNEI. The V segment lost 6 bases and the J segment 0 bases; nucleotides outside the gene matches: 6. Sequencing used immunoSEQ multiplex PCR; TCRdb keeps in-frame clones, though not all of them. The data contain 120,000 to 150,000 clones, roughly 88% of them singletons. The V and J genes are TRBV2 and TRBJ2-3, with 13 bases fitting TRBD2. This clonotype originated in a woman aged 60 to 75 with COVID-19, enrolled during active disease. The sample was peripheral blood. The chain's CDR3 is CASSRLAGGTSTDTQYF. CDR3 DNA: TGTGCCAGCAGCCGACTAGCGGGGGGCACTAGCACAGATACGCAGTATTTT.